This T cell receptor (beta chain) was sequenced during a study of blood T cell repertoires in COVID-19. Study-wide background: COVID-19 samples, acute and convalescent, were from the United States, Italy and Spain.

The protocol was immunoSEQ multiplex PCR, while the TCRdb copy is restricted to in-frame clones and leaves out a portion. Here the sample spans over 200,000 clones, around nine tenths being singletons. The V gene's germline CDR1 is MNHEY and CDR2 SVGAGI. This CDR3 region has 15 residues. Germline trimming cut 5 bases from V and 4 bases from J; bases unmatched to any gene: 7. Sequencing input: PBMCs or T cells enriched from blood (not recorded which). This receptor was taken from a man aged 25 to 40 who had recovered from COVID-19. The J gene is TRBJ2-1, the V gene TRBV6-5, with 8 bases aligning to TRBD1. CDR3 nucleotides: TGTGCCAGCAGTCCCGGACAGGGAATGTACAATGAGCAGTTCTTC. It is translated as CASSPGQGMYNEQFF.